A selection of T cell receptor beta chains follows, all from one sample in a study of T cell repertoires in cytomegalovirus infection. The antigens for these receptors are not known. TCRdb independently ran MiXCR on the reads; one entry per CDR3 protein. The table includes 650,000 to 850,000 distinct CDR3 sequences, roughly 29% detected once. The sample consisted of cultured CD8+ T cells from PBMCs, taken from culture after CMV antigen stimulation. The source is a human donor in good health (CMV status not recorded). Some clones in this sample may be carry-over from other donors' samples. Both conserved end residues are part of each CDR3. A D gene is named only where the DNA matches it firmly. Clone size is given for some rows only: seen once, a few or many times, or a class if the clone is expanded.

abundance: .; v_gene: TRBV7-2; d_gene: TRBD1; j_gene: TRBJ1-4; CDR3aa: CASRGDRVAPNEKLFF; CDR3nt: TGTGCCAGCAGGGGGGACAGGGTGGCACCTAATGAAAAACTGTTTTTT
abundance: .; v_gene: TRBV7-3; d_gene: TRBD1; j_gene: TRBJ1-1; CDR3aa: CASSLTIRGGTEAFF; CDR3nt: TGTGCCAGCAGCTTAACAATCAGGGGGGGCACTGAAGCTTTCTTT
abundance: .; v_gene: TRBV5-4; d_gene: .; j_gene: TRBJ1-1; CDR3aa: CASRGRGATNTEAFF; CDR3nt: TGTGCCAGCCGGGGGCGAGGGGCGACTAACACTGAAGCTTTCTTT
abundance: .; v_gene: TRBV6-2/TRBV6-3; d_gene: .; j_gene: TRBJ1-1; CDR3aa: CASSYLPSGTTEAFF; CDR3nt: TGTGCCAGCAGTTACCTCCCTTCAGGGACCACTGAAGCTTTCTTT
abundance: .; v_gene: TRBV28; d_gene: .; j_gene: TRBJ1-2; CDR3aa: CVSSLLMGGYYGYTF; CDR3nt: TGTGTCAGCAGTTTATTAATGGGGGGGTACTATGGCTACACCTTC
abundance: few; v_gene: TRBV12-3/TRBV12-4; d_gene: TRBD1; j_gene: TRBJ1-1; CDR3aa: CASSLTPQGGLGRWNTEAFF; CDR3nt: TGTGCCAGCAGTTTAACGCCCCAGGGGGGGTTAGGTAGATGGAACACTGAAGCTTTCTTT
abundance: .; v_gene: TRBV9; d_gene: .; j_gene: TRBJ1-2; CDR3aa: CASSVAMTRDGYTF; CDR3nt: TGTGCCAGCAGCGTAGCTATGACTCGTGATGGCTACACCTTC
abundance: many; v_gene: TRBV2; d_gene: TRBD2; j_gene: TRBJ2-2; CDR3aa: CASRILAGPTGGELFF; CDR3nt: TGTGCCAGCAGAATCCTAGCGGGGCCTACCGGCGGGGAGCTGTTTTTT
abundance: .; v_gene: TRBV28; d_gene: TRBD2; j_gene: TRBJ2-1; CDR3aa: CASSPWVAGGTYNEQFF; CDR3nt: TGTGCCAGCAGCCCCTGGGTTGCGGGGGGAACCTACAATGAGCAGTTCTTC
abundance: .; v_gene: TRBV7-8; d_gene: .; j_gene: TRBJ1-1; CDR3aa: CASRLLEGSNTEAFF; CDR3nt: TGTGCCAGCAGATTGCTTGAGGGCTCGAACACTGAAGCTTTCTTT
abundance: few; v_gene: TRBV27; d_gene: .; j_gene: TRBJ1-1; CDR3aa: CASRPLMNTEAFF; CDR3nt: TGTGCCAGCCGGCCGTTAATGAACACTGAAGCTTTCTTT
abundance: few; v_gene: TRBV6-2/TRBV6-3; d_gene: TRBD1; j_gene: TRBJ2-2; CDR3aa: CASSFQTGKLFF; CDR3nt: TGTGCCAGCAGTTTTCAGACAGGGAAGCTGTTTTTT
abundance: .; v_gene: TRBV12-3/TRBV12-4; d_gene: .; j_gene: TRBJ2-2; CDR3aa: CASTPGGYTGELFF; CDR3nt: TGTGCCAGCACCCCCGGCGGTTACACCGGGGAGCTGTTTTTT